The 20 T cell receptor beta chains reported below all come from one sample, sequenced in a study of blood T cells in healthy people across ages. Combining a sample-barcoded 5' primer with a J-beta primer mix, a second PCR ran for roughly 7 to 11 cycles. TCRdb used MiXCR to reprocess the 5' RACE reads, holding one entry per CDR3 protein. The sample records about 1.7 million distinct CDR3 sequences, approximately 28% being singletons. Sequencing input: blood. The source of these receptors is a woman aged 25 to 39 in good health.

This clonotype turned up a few times. The gene calls are TRBV20-1 and TRBJ2-5; tentatively, D is TRBD1 or TRBD2 (5 bases each). The length of the CDR3 is 16 residues. Trimming stripped 5 bases from V and 11 bases from J, with 30 bases between. Looked up from germline, CDR1 is DFQATT and CDR2 is SNEGSKA (reference sequence). CDR3 loop: CSAEGRARRASNEQYF. In DNA form, the CDR3 reads TGCAGTGCTGAGGGGCGGGCTCGCCGGGCCAGCAATGAGCAGTACTTC.

This clonotype was recorded many times. V usage is TRBV28 and J usage is TRBJ2-4; D not resolved. Trimming shortened V by 5 bases and J by 0 bases, and 11 bases separated the two germline ends. Germline values: CDR1 MDHEN, CDR2 SYDVKM. This CDR3 has 15 amino acids. The chain's CDR3 is CASSRHRLAKNIQYF. The CDR3, as DNA: TGTGCCAGCAGTCGTCATCGACTAGCCAAAAACATTCAGTACTTC.

This clonotype was counted only a few times. The genes are TRBV9 and TRBJ2-2; D uncertain. V was shortened by 0 bases and J by 5 bases, with 8 bases between the two germline ends. The CDR3 is made up of 14 amino acids. The germline CDR1 and CDR2 sequences are SGDLS and YYNGEE. The CDR3 nucleotides are TGTGCCAGCAGCGTAGCTCGATGGACCGGGGAGCTGTTTTTT. Translating gives CASSVARWTGELFF.

Points on this clonotype: This sequence may be a read error, since a much larger clone differs from it by one base. The CDR3 DNA reads TGTGCCAGCACCCTAGTTGCGGGGGGGCGAAGTGAGCAGTACTTC. Encoded protein: CASTLVAGGRSEQYF. V and J are TRBV7-9 and TRBJ2-5; 9 positions match TRBD2. J lost 11 bases, V lost 7 bases, and 17 bases had no gene match. Germline-derived CDR1 and CDR2 are SEHNR and FQNEAQ (reference sequence). The CDR3 covers 15 residues.

The V and J genes are TRBV7-3 and TRBJ2-3; D unclear. CDR3 size: 13 residues. Germline CDR1 is SGHTA and CDR2 is FQGTGA. The germline V and J ends were trimmed by 4 bases and 4 bases, with 9 bases remaining between them. The CDR3: CASSSYSSDTQYF. The CDR3 coding sequence is TGTGCCAGCAGCTCCTATTCGTCAGATACGCAGTATTTT.

This chain links TRBV29-1 with TRBJ2-1; weak D call: TRBD2 (5 bases). There are 17 residues in the CDR3. Trimming removed 0 bases from V and 6 bases from J, with 21 bases in between. CDR1 is SQVTM, CDR2 ANQGSEA, per germline. The CDR3 region has the DNA TGCAGCGTTGAAGATCTAGACGGGATGCGACTGGGCAATGAGCAGTTCTTC. Its translation is CSVEDLDGMRLGNEQFF.

The rearrangement links TRBV7-2 to TRBJ2-5; 10 bases are a match to TRBD2. With V trimmed by 5 bases and J by 5 bases, 11 bases remained unmatched. There are 16 residues in the CDR3. Germline V gene data show CDR1 as SGHTA and CDR2 as FQGNSA. Here the CDR3 DNA reads TGTGCCAGCAGCCCCAATCTAGCGGGAGTCGTTGAGACCCAGTACTTC. It is translated as CASSPNLAGVVETQYF.

In this sample, this clonotype turned up many times. V is TRBV28 and J is TRBJ2-1, with 10 bases lining up with TRBD2. The V gene end was trimmed by 4 bases and the J gene end by 7 bases; junction bases not matched to a gene: 10. This CDR3 has 16 amino acids. Looked up from germline, CDR1 is MDHEN and CDR2 is SYDVKM. The CDR3 DNA sequence: TGTGCCAGCAGTTCCCCCTGGCTAGCGGGGGATAATGAGCAGTTCTTC. Its protein is CASSSPWLAGDNEQFF.

This clonotype has a count of ten or more. The gene calls are TRBV4-2 and TRBJ2-7; 7 bases align to TRBD2. Germline CDR1 LGHNA, CDR2 YNFKEQ. The CDR3 has 15 amino acids. V lost 0 bases and J lost 3; bases outside the gene matches: 5. CDR3 DNA sequence: TGTGCCAGCAGCCAAGAATCCGGGAGGAGCTACGAGCAGTACTTC. This codes for CASSQESGRSYEQYF.

With respect to this clonotype: This may be a read error, as it is one base from a much larger clone. This chain joins TRBV7-9 and TRBJ2-4, with D possibly being TRBD2 (5 bases). CDR1 SEHNR and CDR2 FQNEAQ come from the germline V gene (reference sequence). V lost 4 bases to trimming and J lost 9 bases, with 10 bases between them. The CDR3 sequence is 12 residues long. CDR3 sequence: CASSSEVGIQYF. In DNA form, the CDR3 reads TGTGCCAGCAGCTCGGAGGTAGGCATTCAGTACTTC. The full variable domain, in which reference TRBV7-9 and TRBJ2-4 provide the parts outside the CDR3, is DTGVSQNPRHKITKRGQNVTFRCDPISEHNRLYWYRQTLGQGPEFLTYFQNEAQLEKSRLLSDRFSAERPKGSFSTLEIQRTEQGDSAMYLCASSSEVGIQYFGAGTRLSVL.

To note about this clonotype: One junction end disagrees with the germline gene, perhaps due to a read error. The chain employs TRBV24-1 and TRBJ2-2, with a possible D match to TRBD1 (6 bases). Per germline, CDR1 KGHDR and CDR2 SFDVKD. This CDR3 is built from 15 residues. In DNA form, the CDR3 reads TGTGCCACCAGTGATCCTAGACAGGACACCGTGGAGCTGTTTTTT. This translates into CATSDPRQDTVELFF.

This CDR3 is CASSKDSGLVEQYF. In DNA, the CDR3 is TGTGCCAGCAGCAAAGATTCCGGACTAGTTGAGCAGTACTTC. The chain joins TRBV21-1 to TRBJ2-7; the listed D gene, TRBD2, was not tested against the DNA. TRBV21-1 is an annotated pseudogene. The CDR3 sequence is 14 residues long.

This clonotype showed up just once. The V and J genes are TRBV11-2 and TRBJ2-2; TRBD2 matches at 13 bases. V lost 6 bases, J lost 8 bases, and 6 bases stayed unmatched. The CDR3 has 15 amino acids. Germline assignment: CDR1 SGHAT and CDR2 FQNNGV. Here the CDR3 DNA reads TGTGCCAGCAGTTTTTGGACTAGCGGGGGTGGGGAGCTGTTTTTT. Translated: CASSFWTSGGGELFF.

This clonotype has ten or more counts. V usage is TRBV4-3 and J usage is TRBJ2-5, with D hard to call. V was pared by 4 bases and J by 2 bases, with 8 bases between. CDR1 LGHNA and CDR2 YSLEER come from the germline V gene. This CDR3 is 13 amino acids long. As DNA, the CDR3 is TGCGCCAGCAGCCCAGAGGCTCAAGAGACCCAGTACTTC. Translating gives CASSPEAQETQYF.

This clonotype was counted between two and nine times. The CDR3 here is CASSDVPGLEYNEQFF. The CDR3 bases are TGTGCCAGCTCCGACGTTCCGGGACTCGAATACAATGAGCAGTTCTTC. This sequence joins TRBV18 and TRBJ2-1; possibly TRBD2 for D (6 bases). Per the germline V gene, CDR1 is KGHSH and CDR2 is LQKENI. The CDR3 spans 16 residues. Trimming removed 6 bases at V and 4 bases at J, with 19 bases between. The full variable domain, with the rest looked up from reference TRBV18 and TRBJ2-1, is NAGVMQNPRHLVRRRGQEARLRCSPMKGHSHVYWYRQLPEEGLKFMVYLQKENIIDESGMPKERFSAEFPKEGPSILRIQQVVRGDSAAYFCASSDVPGLEYNEQFFGPGTRLTVL.

This clonotype appeared a few times. This chain joins TRBV5-1 and TRBJ2-7; D is unresolved. V gave up 0 bases and J gave up 7 bases, with 8 bases separating them. Germline values: CDR1 SGHRS, CDR2 YFSETQ. This CDR3 contains 12 residues. This CDR3 reads CASSLGGEEQYF. Written as DNA, the CDR3 is TGCGCCAGCAGCTTGGGGGGTGAAGAGCAGTACTTC.

This clonotype was counted a few times. The V gene is TRBV24-1, the J gene TRBJ1-6; D is unresolved. CDR1 KGHDR and CDR2 SFDVKD come from the germline V gene. V was pared by 4 bases and J by 7 bases, with 10 bases between. The CDR3 extends over 14 amino acids. CDR3 loop: CATSDGMGNSPLHF. Here the CDR3 DNA reads TGTGCCACCAGTGACGGCATGGGCAATTCACCCCTCCACTTT.

This clonotype was picked up a small number of times. One end of the junction does not line up with germline, which may come from a read error. V and J are TRBV15 and TRBJ2-7; 8 bases are shared with TRBD2. Germline V gene lookup returns CDR1 LNHNV and CDR2 YYDKDF (reference sequence). The CDR3 sequence is 13 residues long. The CDR3 loop is CVTSNGGAHEQYF. DNA for the CDR3: TGTGTCACCAGTAACGGGGGGGCCCACGAGCAGTACTTC.

This chain connects TRBV11-2 to TRBJ2-7; TRBD1 might be the D (6 bases). V lost 1 base, J lost 3 bases, and 10 bases lay in between. There are 14 residues in the CDR3. The germline V gene has CDR1 SGHAT and CDR2 FQNNGV. The CDR3 protein is CASSLARDNYEQYF. CDR3 bases: TGTGCCAGCAGCTTAGCACGGGACAACTACGAGCAGTACTTC.

The sample holds one count of this clonotype. The rearrangement joins TRBV18 to TRBJ1-4; perhaps TRBD1 as D (5 bases). This CDR3 is built from 14 residues. V lost 2 bases, J lost 6 bases, and 10 bases lay in between. In germline, CDR1 is KGHSH, CDR2 LQKENI. This CDR3 is CASSPGASDEKLFF. DNA of the CDR3: TGTGCCAGCTCACCAGGGGCCTCAGATGAAAAACTGTTTTTT.